These 29 T cell receptor beta chains originate from one sample sequenced in a study of blood T cell repertoires in COVID-19. Measured with immunoSEQ multiplex PCR; TCRdb has only the in-frame clones, and not every one. This sample has roughly 21,000 clones, with around 88% found just once. Sequencing was performed on peripheral blood. The source of these receptors is a human donor with acute or convalescent COVID-19. The donor label of this sample is uncertain.

The chain links TRBV14 to TRBJ1-1; TRBD1 might be the D (6 bases). Germline CDR1 reads SGHDN; CDR2 reads FVKESK. CDR3 length: 12 residues. V was shortened by 3 bases and J by 8 bases, with 10 bases between the two germline ends. The CDR3 nucleotides read TGTGCCAGCAGCCAGTTCAGGGGCGAAGCTTTCTTT. Translating gives CASSQFRGEAFF. The entire variable domain, with the rest obtained from reference TRBV14 and TRBJ1-1, is as follows: EAGVTQFPSHSVIEKGQTVTLRCDPISGHDNLYWYRRVMGKEIKFLLHFVKESKQDESGMPNNRFLAERTGGTYSTLKVQPAELEDSGVYFCASSQFRGEAFFGQGTRLTVV.

The rearrangement joins TRBV29-1 to TRBJ2-4; D may be TRBD2 (6 bases). CDR1 and CDR2 from the germline V gene are SQVTM and ANQGSEA. Trimming removed 6 bases from V and 5 bases from J, with 14 bases in between. The CDR3 totals 13 residues. CDR3 protein: CSVLEGRQNIQYF. CDR3 DNA sequence: TGCAGCGTGCTGGAGGGGAGGCAAAACATTCAGTACTTC.

The V and J genes are TRBV4-3 and TRBJ2-3, with no clear D. The length of the CDR3 is 15 residues. The ends were cut back, 0 bases at V and 1 base at J, with 8 bases in the middle. Germline V gene lookup returns CDR1 LGHNA and CDR2 YSLEER. In nucleotides, the CDR3 is TGCGCCAGCAGCCAAGAAAGACGGGGCACAGATACGCAGTATTTT. As protein: CASSQERRGTDTQYF.

The chain carries TRBV11-3 and TRBJ1-1; a weak D match, TRBD1 (5 bases). Looked up from germline, CDR1 is SGHNT and CDR2 is YENEEA. Trimming removed 1 base at V and 5 bases at J, with 8 bases between. This CDR3 comprises 13 residues. The CDR3 region is CASSLGGVTEAFF. The DNA for the CDR3 is TGTGCCAGCAGCTTAGGGGGCGTAACTGAAGCTTTCTTT.

The rearrangement links TRBV5-4 to TRBJ2-1; the match to TRBD1 covers 10 bases. Germline lookup yields CDR1 SGHNT and CDR2 YYREEE (reference sequence). The trim removed 4 bases at V and 8 bases at J, leaving 6 bases unmatched. This CDR3 has 14 residues. The CDR3 loop is CASSALGQGYEQFF. DNA for the CDR3: TGTGCCAGCAGCGCGTTGGGACAGGGGTATGAGCAGTTCTTC.

The chain uses TRBV6-5 and TRBJ2-7, with D tentatively TRBD1 (6 bases). This CDR3 is 15 amino acids long. The germline gives CDR1 MNHEY, CDR2 SVGAGI. Trimming pared 5 bases from V and 1 base from J, leaving 15 bases between. The CDR3 spells CASSPLVGASYEQYF. For the CDR3, the DNA is TGTGCCAGCAGTCCTTTGGTGGGGGCGTCCTACGAGCAGTACTTC.

CDR3 sequence (DNA): TGTGCCAGCAGTGAATCACAGGGACGGACTAATTCACCCCTCCACTTT. It specifies CASSESQGRTNSPLHF. The genes are TRBV27 and TRBJ1-6, with D tentatively TRBD1 (6 bases). The V gene's germline CDR1 is MNHEY and CDR2 SMNVEV (reference sequence). The CDR3 totals 16 residues. V lost 5 bases and J lost 6, with 17 bases in between.

This sequence joins TRBV5-4 and TRBJ2-3; 8 bases are shared with TRBD2. CDR3 length: 15 amino acids. Germline trimming cut 5 bases from V and 0 bases from J; bases unmatched to any gene: 5. CDR1 and CDR2 from the germline V gene are SGHNT and YYREEE (reference sequence). The CDR3 loop is CASRAAGVSTDTQYF. In nucleotides, the CDR3 is TGTGCCAGCAGAGCAGCGGGGGTTAGCACAGATACGCAGTATTTT.

The chain links TRBV6-2 or TRBV6-3 to TRBJ1-5; D remains unclear. Germline V lookup: CDR1 MNHEY, CDR2 SVGEGT. CDR3 length: 14 amino acids. V was clipped by 2 bases and J by 3 bases, with 8 bases between them. Here the CDR3 DNA reads TGTGCCAGCAGTTACGAGGGAAACAATCAGCCCCAGCATTTT. Translated, it gives CASSYEGNNQPQHF.

V is TRBV3-1 (or the pseudogene TRBV3-2) and J is TRBJ2-5; 8 bases line up with TRBD2. The CDR3 spans 16 residues. Germline CDR1 is LGHDT and CDR2 is YNNKEL (reference sequence). With 0 bases clipped from V and 5 bases from J, the junction kept 8 bases outside the gene matches. The CDR3 protein is CASSQDPGGLGETQYF. The DNA for the CDR3 is TGTGCCAGCAGCCAAGATCCGGGGGGGCTGGGGGAGACCCAGTACTTC.

This chain joins TRBV12-3 or TRBV12-4 and TRBJ1-5, with D perhaps matching TRBD1 (6 bases). Trimming stripped 5 bases from V and 9 bases from J, with 8 bases between. The CDR3 sequence is 11 residues long. CDR3 sequence (DNA): TGTGCCAGCAGTCTACAGGGGCCCCAGCATTTT. Protein product: CASSLQGPQHF.

As regards this clone: The junction does not match germline at one end; this may be a read error. The CDR3 region has the DNA TGTGCCAGCAGCTTCCCCGGGACAGGCTCCTTC. Translating gives CASSFPGTGSF. J is TRBJ1-2 and V is TRBV7-9; the match to TRBD1 covers 8 bases. The germline gives CDR1 SEHNR, CDR2 FQNEAQ (reference sequence). The CDR3 covers 11 residues.

The rearrangement joins TRBV27 to TRBJ2-5, with TRBD1 matching over 7 bases. J was trimmed by 4 bases and V by 2 bases; bases with no gene match: 13. This CDR3 has 17 residues. The germline V gene has CDR1 MNHEY and CDR2 SMNVEV (reference sequence). CDR3 in amino acids: CASSLVSTGLDLETQYF. CDR3 DNA sequence: TGTGCCAGCAGTTTAGTATCGACAGGGCTGGATTTAGAGACCCAGTACTTC.

The chain uses TRBV19 and TRBJ1-1; TRBD1 aligns across 8 bases. The V gene end was trimmed by 6 bases and the J gene end by 3 bases; junction bases not matched to a gene: 3. Germline lookup yields CDR1 LNHDA and CDR2 SQIVND (reference sequence). The CDR3 length is 13 residues. In DNA, the CDR3 is TGTGCCAGTAGAACGACAGGGGACACTGAAGCTTTCTTT. This encodes CASRTTGDTEAFF.

This rearrangement joins TRBV5-4 to TRBJ2-3; TRBD2 matches at 11 bases. This CDR3 is built from 17 residues. Germline V lookup: CDR1 SGHNT, CDR2 YYREEE (reference sequence). V dropped 3 bases and J dropped 0; count of bases not matched to a gene: 6. The CDR3: CASSSVRTSGSTDTQYF. DNA of the CDR3: TGTGCCAGCAGCTCTGTTAGGACTAGCGGGAGCACAGATACGCAGTATTTT. The full variable domain, with the rest looked up from reference TRBV5-4 and TRBJ2-3, is ETGVTQSPTHLIKTRGQQVTLRCSSQSGHNTVSWYQQALGQGPQFIFQYYREEENGRGNFPPRFSGLQFPNYSSELNVNALELDDSALYLCASSSVRTSGSTDTQYFGPGTRLTVL.

The rearrangement joins TRBV25-1 to TRBJ1-2; 7 bases match TRBD1. J gave up 4 bases and V 5 bases, and 7 bases lay outside the gene matches. CDR3 length: 14 residues. Germline V gene data show CDR1 as MGHDK and CDR2 as SYGVNS. The CDR3 nucleotides read TGTGCCAGCAGTCTGGGGACAGACTTCTATGGCTACACCTTC. Translated: CASSLGTDFYGYTF.

The chain links TRBV9 to TRBJ2-3; possible D gene TRBD1, 6 bases. This CDR3 is built from 15 residues. Germline CDR1 and CDR2: SGDLS and YYNGEE. V lost 0 bases and J 3 bases, leaving 11 bases between the germline ends. CDR3: CASSVVQGGTDTQYF. In DNA form, the CDR3 reads TGTGCCAGCAGCGTAGTACAGGGCGGTACAGATACGCAGTATTTT.

DNA for the CDR3: TGTGCCAGCAGCAAAGTTAGGACACCACGCTTCAGCACCATATATTTT. It yields the protein CASSKVRTPRFSTIYF. The rearrangement links TRBV21-1 to TRBJ1-3; the D call of TRBD1 is as the table states it, not checked on the DNA. TRBV21-1 is a recognized pseudogene. The CDR3 has 16 amino acids.

The V gene is TRBV27, the J gene TRBJ1-4; D is perhaps TRBD1 (6 bases). Germline CDR1 is MNHEY and CDR2 is SMNVEV (reference sequence). V lost 3 bases and J 7 bases, leaving 9 bases between the germline ends. CDR3 length: 13 residues. This chain's CDR3 is CASSLGTLEKLFF. The CDR3 DNA reads as TGTGCCAGCAGTTTGGGGACACTTGAAAAACTGTTTTTT.

The chain combines TRBV29-1 with TRBJ1-2, with a tentative D call TRBD1 (5 bases). Trimming took off 4 bases at V and 0 bases at J, with 15 bases between the two ends. The CDR3 contains 15 residues. The germline gives CDR1 SQVTM, CDR2 ANQGSEA. CDR3 in amino acids: CSVVGGGSSNYGYTF. CDR3 bases: TGCAGCGTTGTGGGGGGGGGATCATCTAACTATGGCTACACCTTC.

The chain couples TRBV7-3 to TRBJ2-2, with 7 bases lining up with TRBD1. J lost 6 bases, V lost 4 bases, and 8 bases had no gene match. The germline CDR1 and CDR2 sequences are SGHTA and FQGTGA. The CDR3 loop spans 15 amino acids. CDR3 protein: CASSSTGMGSGELFF. Here the CDR3 DNA reads TGTGCCAGCAGCTCGACAGGGATGGGGTCCGGGGAGCTGTTTTTT.

This chain joins TRBV10-3 and TRBJ2-7; TRBD2 matches at 8 bases. Looked up from germline, CDR1 is ENHRY and CDR2 is SYGVKD. V was pared by 10 bases and J by 3 bases, with 14 bases of the junction left unmatched. This CDR3 spans 15 amino acids. The CDR3 DNA is TGTGCCACTGGACGGGGGGGGCGGCCTGTCTACGAGCAGTACTTC. This translates into CATGRGGRPVYEQYF.

This chain joins TRBV20-1 and TRBJ2-1, with D perhaps TRBD1 (5 bases). Germline assignment: CDR1 DFQATT and CDR2 SNEGSKA (reference sequence). The CDR3 has 12 residues. The ends were cut back, 3 bases at V and 10 bases at J, with 13 bases in the middle. The CDR3 spells CSASHRQREQFF. In DNA form, the CDR3 reads TGCAGTGCTAGTCACAGGCAGCGCGAGCAGTTCTTC.

V is TRBV6-5 and J is TRBJ2-7, with 8 bases matching TRBD2. The CDR3 extends over 14 amino acids. The junction had 6 bases not matched to a gene; V was cut back by 6 bases and J by 2 bases. Looked up from germline, CDR1 is MNHEY and CDR2 is SVGAGI. The CDR3 sequence: CASRSSGEAYEQYF. CDR3 DNA: TGTGCCAGCAGAAGTAGCGGGGAAGCCTACGAGCAGTACTTC.

This sequence joins TRBV7-8 and TRBJ2-7; D might be TRBD1 (6 bases). Germline CDR1 reads SGHVS; CDR2 reads FQNEAQ. The CDR3 length is 15 residues. V gave up 5 bases and J gave up 1 base, with 15 bases separating them. This chain's CDR3 is CASSPKDSLSYEQYF. The CDR3 region has the DNA TGTGCCAGCAGCCCAAAGGACAGCCTTTCCTACGAGCAGTACTTC.

This clone was detected only a few times. V usage is TRBV19 and J usage is TRBJ2-2, with D uncertain. The CDR3 is made up of 15 amino acids. CDR1 and CDR2 (germline): LNHDA, SQIVND (reference sequence). V lost 0 bases and J 1 base, leaving 6 bases between the germline ends. The CDR3: CASSIDRRNTGELFF. DNA of the CDR3: TGTGCCAGTAGTATAGATCGGAGGAACACCGGGGAGCTGTTTTTT.

The chain recombines TRBV7-9 with TRBJ2-5; D unclear. The germline CDR1 and CDR2 sequences are SEHNR and FQNEAQ (reference sequence). The CDR3 spans 13 residues. Between the trimmed V and J ends, which lost 4 bases and 5 bases, there was a span of 11 bases. The chain's CDR3 is CASSSLGRETQYF. CDR3 DNA: TGTGCCAGCAGCTCCCTAGGAAGGGAGACCCAGTACTTC.

This clone has just one count. This chain connects TRBV19 to TRBJ1-1; D is perhaps TRBD1 (5 bases). Germline CDR1 and CDR2: LNHDA and SQIVND (reference sequence). Between the trimmed V and J ends, which lost 5 bases and 4 bases, there was a span of 14 bases. CDR3 length: 14 residues. CDR3 in DNA: TGTGCCAGTAGTCTTGGTTCAGGGATCACTGAAGCTTTCTTT. This sequence encodes CASSLGSGITEAFF. The variable domain in full, completed from reference TRBV19 and TRBJ1-1, reads DGGITQSPKYLFRKEGQNVTLSCEQNLNHDAMYWYRQDPGQGLRLIYYSQIVNDFQKGDIAEGYSVSREKKESFPLTVTSAQKNPTAFYLCASSLGSGITEAFFGQGTRLTVV.

V gene TRBV12-5 combines with J gene TRBJ2-3; 9 nucleotides agree with TRBD2. From germline, CDR1 is LGHNT and CDR2 FRNRAP. The V gene end was trimmed by 1 base and the J gene end by 0 bases; junction bases not matched to a gene: 5. The CDR3 runs 17 residues. The CDR3 region is CASGLGVAGASTDTQYF. DNA of the CDR3: TGTGCTAGTGGTTTGGGAGTAGCGGGAGCTAGCACAGATACGCAGTATTTT.